Listed below are T cell receptor beta chains from one sample, sequenced in a study of blood T cell repertoires in COVID-19. Some clones are missing from TCRdb's copy, which holds only in-frame ones; the method was immunoSEQ multiplex PCR. The sample lists roughly 8,100 clones; around 85% were seen once. The sequenced sample consisted of peripheral blood. The receptors originated from a human donor with active COVID-19. The donor label of this sample is uncertain. Both conserved end residues are part of each CDR3. For some rows the clone size is stated as once, few or many, or as a class when expanded; others skip it.

j_call | v_call | clone_size | cdr3_aa
TRBJ2-1 | TRBV28 | once | CASSLVINKAGGPGEQFF
TRBJ1-2 | TRBV9 | - | CASSVGQGTNYGYTF
TRBJ2-3 | TRBV11-2 | once | CASRQNRLSDTQYF
TRBJ1-3 | TRBV12-5 | - | CARAKRTGAFTTIYF
TRBJ2-1 | TRBV2 | - | CASSDILTGTEQFF
TRBJ2-5 | TRBV12-5 | - | CASGSGTSGTQETQYF
TRBJ2-7 | TRBV19 | - | CASSIELLDRVDGYEQYF
TRBJ2-7 | TRBV21-1 | once | CASSKKDREDEQYF
TRBJ2-5 | TRBV14 | - | CASSQGPGLAYQETQYF
TRBJ1-1 | TRBV28 | medium-sized | CASSFFGQGDLNTEAFF
TRBJ1-6 | TRBV25-1 | - | CASSIGNSPLHF